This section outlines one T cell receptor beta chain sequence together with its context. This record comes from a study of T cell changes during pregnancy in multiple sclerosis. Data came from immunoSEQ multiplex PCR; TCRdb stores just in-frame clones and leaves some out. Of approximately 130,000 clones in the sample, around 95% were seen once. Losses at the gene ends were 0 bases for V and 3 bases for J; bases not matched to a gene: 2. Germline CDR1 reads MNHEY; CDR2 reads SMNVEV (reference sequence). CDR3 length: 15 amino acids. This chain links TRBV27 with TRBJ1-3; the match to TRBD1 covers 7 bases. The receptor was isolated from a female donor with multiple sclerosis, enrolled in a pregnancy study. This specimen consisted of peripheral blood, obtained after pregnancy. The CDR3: CASSLSGGVGNTIYF. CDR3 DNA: TGTGCCAGCAGTTTATCAGGGGGCGTTGGAAACACCATATATTTT.